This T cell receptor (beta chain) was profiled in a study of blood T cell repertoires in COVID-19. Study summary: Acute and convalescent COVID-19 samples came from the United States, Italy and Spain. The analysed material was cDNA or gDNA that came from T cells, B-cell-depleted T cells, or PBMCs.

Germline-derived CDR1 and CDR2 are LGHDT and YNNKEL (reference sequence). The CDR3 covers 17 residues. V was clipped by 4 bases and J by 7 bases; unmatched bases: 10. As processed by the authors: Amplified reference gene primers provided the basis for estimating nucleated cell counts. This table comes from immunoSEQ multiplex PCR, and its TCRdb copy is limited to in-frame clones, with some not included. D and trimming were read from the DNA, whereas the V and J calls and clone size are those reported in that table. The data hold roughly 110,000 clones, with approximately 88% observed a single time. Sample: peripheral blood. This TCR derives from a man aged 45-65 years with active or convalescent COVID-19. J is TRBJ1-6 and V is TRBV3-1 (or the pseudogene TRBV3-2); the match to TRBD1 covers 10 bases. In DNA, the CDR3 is TGTGCCAGCAGCCCTAGACTCCGGGACAGGGGCAATTCACCCCTCCACTTT. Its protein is CASSPRLRDRGNSPLHF.